This record covers a single T cell receptor (beta chain). The antigen is undetermined. This specimen comes from a study of T cell responses to AZD1222 COVID-19 vaccine. At the level of the study: Recipients boosted at about 4 weeks or about 12 weeks are pooled. The study's findings and limits: Just a handful of AZD1222 recipients were seropositive at baseline. Unmutated variant regions reportedly attract nearly half of all spike-specific TCRs.

Some clones are missing from TCRdb's copy, which holds only in-frame ones; the method was immunoSEQ multiplex PCR. The table records some 96,000 clones, 70% to 90% of them present only once. Material: peripheral blood, obtained on day 0 of AZD1222 vaccination. This clonotype originated in an adult in good health.

The CDR3 protein is CAWSVSEETQYF. CDR3 DNA sequence: TGTGCCTGGAGTGTTTCGGAGGAGACCCAGTACTTC. This rearrangement joins TRBV30 to TRBJ2-5; D gene ambiguous. CDR1 GTSNPN and CDR2 SVGIG come from the germline V gene (reference sequence). CDR3 size: 12 residues. V lost 0 bases and J lost 5, with 7 bases in between.